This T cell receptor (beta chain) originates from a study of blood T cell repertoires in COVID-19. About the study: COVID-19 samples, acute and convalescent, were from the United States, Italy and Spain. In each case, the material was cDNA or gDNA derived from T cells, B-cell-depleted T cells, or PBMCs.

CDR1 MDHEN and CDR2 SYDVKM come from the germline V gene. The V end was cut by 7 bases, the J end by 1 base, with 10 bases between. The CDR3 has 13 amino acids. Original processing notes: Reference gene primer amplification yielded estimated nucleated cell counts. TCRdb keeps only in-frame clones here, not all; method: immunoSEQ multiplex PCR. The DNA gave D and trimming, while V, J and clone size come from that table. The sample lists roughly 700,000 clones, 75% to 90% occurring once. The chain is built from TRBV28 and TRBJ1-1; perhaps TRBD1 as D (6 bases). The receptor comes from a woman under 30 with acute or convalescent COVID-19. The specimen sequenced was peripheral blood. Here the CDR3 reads CASIRTENTEAFF. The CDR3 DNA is TGTGCCAGCATAAGGACAGAGAACACTGAAGCTTTCTTT.